This T cell receptor beta chain is from a study of cytotoxic CD8 clonotypes in ibrutinib-treated CLL. Profiled with immunoSEQ multiplex PCR; TCRdb holds only in-frame clones, not every one. Among around 200,000 clones listed, over 65% were seen once. The germline CDR1 and CDR2 sequences are MGHDK and SYGVNS. Trimming pared 5 bases from V and 1 base from J, leaving 10 bases between. This CDR3 spans 14 amino acids. This rearrangement joins TRBV25-1 to TRBJ2-3; D is unresolved. This specimen was PBMCs, taken after 12 months of ibrutinib treatment. The receptor's source is a human donor with chronic lymphocytic leukemia. The CDR3 sequence is CASSQAMGTDTQYF. The CDR3 DNA follows: TGTGCCAGCAGTCAGGCGATGGGCACAGATACGCAGTATTTT.